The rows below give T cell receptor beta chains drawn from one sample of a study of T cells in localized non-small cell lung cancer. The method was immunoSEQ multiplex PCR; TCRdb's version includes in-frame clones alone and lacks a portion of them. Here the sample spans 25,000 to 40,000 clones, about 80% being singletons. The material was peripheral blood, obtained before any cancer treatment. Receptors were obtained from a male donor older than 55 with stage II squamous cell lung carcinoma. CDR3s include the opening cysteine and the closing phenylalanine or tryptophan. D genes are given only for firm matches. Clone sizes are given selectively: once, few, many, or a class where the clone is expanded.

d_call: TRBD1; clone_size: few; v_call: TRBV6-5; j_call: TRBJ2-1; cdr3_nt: TGTGCCAGCAGTGGGACAGGGGGCGCGGATGAGCAGTTCTTC; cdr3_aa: CASSGTGGADEQFF
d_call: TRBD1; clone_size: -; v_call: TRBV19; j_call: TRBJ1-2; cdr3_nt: TGTGCCAGTAGTATGTCGTCAGGGGGCGGCTATGGCTACACCTTC; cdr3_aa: CASSMSSGGGYGYTF
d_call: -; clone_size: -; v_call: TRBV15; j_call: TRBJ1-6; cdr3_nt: TGTGCCACCAGCACTACGAATTCACCCCTCCACTTT; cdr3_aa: CATSTTNSPLHF
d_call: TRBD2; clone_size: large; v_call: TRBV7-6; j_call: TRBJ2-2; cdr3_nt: TGTGCCAGCAGCTTCGGGACTAGCGGAACCGGGGAGCTGTTTTTT; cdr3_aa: CASSFGTSGTGELFF
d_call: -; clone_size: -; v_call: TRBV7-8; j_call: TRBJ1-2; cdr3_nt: TGTGCCAGCAGCTTAGGACAGAACTATGGCTACACCTTC; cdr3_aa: CASSLGQNYGYTF
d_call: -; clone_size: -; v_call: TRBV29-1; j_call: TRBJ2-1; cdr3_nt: TGCAGCGTTGAGGGCCCCGGGGATGAGCAGTTCTTC; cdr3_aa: CSVEGPGDEQFF
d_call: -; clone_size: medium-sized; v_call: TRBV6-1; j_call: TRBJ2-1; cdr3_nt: TGTGCCAGCAGGCGGGGACAGAGTGACGGTGAGCAGTTCTTC; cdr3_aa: CASRRGQSDGEQFF
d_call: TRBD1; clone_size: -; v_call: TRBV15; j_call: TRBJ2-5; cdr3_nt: TGTGCCACCAGCAGGAGTAGGGGGCATACGGAGACCCAGTACTTC; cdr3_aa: CATSRSRGHTETQYF
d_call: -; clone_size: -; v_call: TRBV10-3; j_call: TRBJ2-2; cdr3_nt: TGTGCCATCAGTGAGTCAGGGACGTCGGGCGGGGAGCTGTTTTTT; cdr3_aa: CAISESGTSGGELFF
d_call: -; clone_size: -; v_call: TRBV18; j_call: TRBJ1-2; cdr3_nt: TGTGCCAGCTCCCTCACAAGACCCGGGGTCTACACCTTC; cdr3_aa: CASSLTRPGVYTF
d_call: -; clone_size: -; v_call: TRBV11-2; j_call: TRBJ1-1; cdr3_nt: TGTGCCAGCTTTCGGCAGGGCGCGAGCACTGAAGCTTTCTTT; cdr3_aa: CASFRQGASTEAFF
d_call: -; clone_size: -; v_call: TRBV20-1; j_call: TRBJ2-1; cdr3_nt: TGCAGTGCTATCGGGAATGAGCAGTTCTTC; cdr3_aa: CSAIGNEQFF
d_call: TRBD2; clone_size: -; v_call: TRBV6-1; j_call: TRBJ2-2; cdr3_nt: TGTGCCAGCAGTACTGCGGGAGGTGCCACCGGGGAGCTGTTTTTT; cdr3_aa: CASSTAGGATGELFF
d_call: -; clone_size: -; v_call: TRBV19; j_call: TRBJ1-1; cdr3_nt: TGTGCCAGTATTTCTCGGGCCCAGAACACTGAAGCTTTCTTT; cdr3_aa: CASISRAQNTEAFF
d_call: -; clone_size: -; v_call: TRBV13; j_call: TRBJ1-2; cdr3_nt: TGTGCCAGCAGTGGGCCCTTTACCTATGGCTACACCTTC; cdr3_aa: CASSGPFTYGYTF
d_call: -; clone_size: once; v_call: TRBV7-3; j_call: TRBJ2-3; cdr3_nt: TGTGCCAGCAGCTTATCGGGGATTAGCACAGATACGCAGTATTTT; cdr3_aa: CASSLSGISTDTQYF
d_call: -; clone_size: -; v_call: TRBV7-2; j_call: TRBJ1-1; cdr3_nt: TGTGCCAGCAGCTTAGAGGGGAGGCTGGTCAACGCTGAAGCTTTCTTT; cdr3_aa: CASSLEGRLVNAEAFF
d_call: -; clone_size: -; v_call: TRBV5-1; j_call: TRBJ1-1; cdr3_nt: TGCGCCAGCAGCACCCAACAGGGAGGCACTGAAGCTTTCTTT; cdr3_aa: CASSTQQGGTEAFF
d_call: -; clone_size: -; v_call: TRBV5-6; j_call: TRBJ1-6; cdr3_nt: TGTGCCAGCAGCTTGGTTGAGGGGTCACCCCTCCACTTT; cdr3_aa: CASSLVEGSPLHF
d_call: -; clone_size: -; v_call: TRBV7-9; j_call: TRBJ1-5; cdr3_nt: TGTGCCAGCAGCTTAAGTCTAAGCAATCAGCCCCAGCATTTT; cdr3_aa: CASSLSLSNQPQHF
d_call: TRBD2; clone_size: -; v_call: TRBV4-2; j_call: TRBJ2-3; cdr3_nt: TGTGCCAGCAGCCAAGAAGGTCGAGCGGGGAGCACAGATACGCAGTATTTT; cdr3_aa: CASSQEGRAGSTDTQYF
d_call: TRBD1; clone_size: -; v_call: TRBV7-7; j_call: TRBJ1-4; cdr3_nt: TGTGCTAGCAGCGCCGACAGGGGGGAAAAACTGTTTTTT; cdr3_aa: CASSADRGEKLFF
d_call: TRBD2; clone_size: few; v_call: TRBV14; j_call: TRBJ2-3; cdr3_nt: TGTGCCAGCAGCCCCACTCGACTAGCAAACACAGATACGCAGTATTTT; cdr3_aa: CASSPTRLANTDTQYF
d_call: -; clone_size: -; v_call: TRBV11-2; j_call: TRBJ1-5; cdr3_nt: TGTGCCAGCAGCTTCGGGACGAATAGCAATCAGCCCCAGCATTTT; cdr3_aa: CASSFGTNSNQPQHF
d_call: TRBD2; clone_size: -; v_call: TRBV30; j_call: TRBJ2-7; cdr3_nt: TGTGCCTGGAGTGTAGGACTAGCGGGAGGTCTGCAGTACTTC; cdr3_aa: CAWSVGLAGGLQYF
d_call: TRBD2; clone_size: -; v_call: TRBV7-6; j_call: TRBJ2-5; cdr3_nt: TGTGCCAGCAGCTTGCTAGCGGGGGGTGCTGGGCAAGAGACCCAGTACTTC; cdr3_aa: CASSLLAGGAGQETQYF
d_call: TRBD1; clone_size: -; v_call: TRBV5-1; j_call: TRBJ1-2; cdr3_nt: TGCGCCAGCAGCTTAAGTTCCTCCTCCCGTGACAGGGGGCACGACTACACCTTC; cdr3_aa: CASSLSSSSRDRGHDYTF
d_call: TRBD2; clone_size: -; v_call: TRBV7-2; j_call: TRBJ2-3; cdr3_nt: TGTGCCAGCAGCTCGCGACTAGCGGGAGGGGCTAACACAGATACGCAGTATTTT; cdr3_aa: CASSSRLAGGANTDTQYF
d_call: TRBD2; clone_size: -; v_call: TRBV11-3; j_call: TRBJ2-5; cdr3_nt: TGTGCCAGCAGCTTGGATGCTAGCGGAGGGACCCAGTACTTC; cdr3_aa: CASSLDASGGTQYF
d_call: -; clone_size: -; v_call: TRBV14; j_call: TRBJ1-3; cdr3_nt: TGTGCCAGCAGCCAGCGGGACACCCGGAGCTCTGGAAACACCATATATTTT; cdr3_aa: CASSQRDTRSSGNTIYF
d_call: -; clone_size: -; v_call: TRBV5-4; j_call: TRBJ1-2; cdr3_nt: TGTGCCAGCAGCTTGATGGCAGGGACCTATGGCTACACCTTC; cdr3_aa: CASSLMAGTYGYTF
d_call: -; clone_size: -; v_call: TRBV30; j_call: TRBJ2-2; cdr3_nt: TGTGCCTGGAGCCGGGGGTGGACCGCCGGGGAGCTGTTTTTT; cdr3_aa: CAWSRGWTAGELFF
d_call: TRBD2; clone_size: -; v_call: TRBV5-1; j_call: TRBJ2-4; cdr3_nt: TGCGCCAGCAGTTGGGGACTAGCGGAGGACATTCAGTACTTC; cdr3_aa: CASSWGLAEDIQYF
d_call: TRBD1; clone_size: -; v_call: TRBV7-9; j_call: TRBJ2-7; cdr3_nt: TGTGCCAGCAGCTTATGGACAGGGACCAACTACGAGCAGTACTTC; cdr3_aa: CASSLWTGTNYEQYF
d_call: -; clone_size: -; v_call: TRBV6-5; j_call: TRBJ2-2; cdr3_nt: TGTGCCAGCAGTTACGCTCAGGGGATCGGGGAGCTGTTTTTT; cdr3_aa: CASSYAQGIGELFF
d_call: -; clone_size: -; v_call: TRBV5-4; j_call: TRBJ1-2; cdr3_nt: TGTGCCAGCAGCGTGGACAGAAACTATGGCTACACCTTC; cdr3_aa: CASSVDRNYGYTF
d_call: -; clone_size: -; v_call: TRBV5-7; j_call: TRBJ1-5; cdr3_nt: TGTGCCAGCAGCTTGGGCCAGGCGGGTATTAATCTTAGCAATCAGCCCCAGCATTTT; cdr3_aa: CASSLGQAGINLSNQPQHF
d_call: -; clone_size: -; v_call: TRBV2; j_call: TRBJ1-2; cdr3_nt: TGTGCCAGCAACCCCACGTGGAGGGTAGAGACAATTGGCTACACCTTC; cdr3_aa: CASNPTWRVETIGYTF
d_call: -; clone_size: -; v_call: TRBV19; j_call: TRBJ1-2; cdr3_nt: TGTGCCAGTACCCCCGGGTCTTATGGCTACACCTTC; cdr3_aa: CASTPGSYGYTF
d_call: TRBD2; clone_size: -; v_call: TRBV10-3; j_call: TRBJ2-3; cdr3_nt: TGTGCCATCAGTGAGTCTAAGCGGGACAGCACAGATACGCAGTATTTT; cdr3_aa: CAISESKRDSTDTQYF
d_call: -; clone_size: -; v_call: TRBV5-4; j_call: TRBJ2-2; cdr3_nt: TGTGCCAGCAGTTCGGACAGTACGAACACCGGGGAGCTGTTTTTT; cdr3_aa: CASSSDSTNTGELFF
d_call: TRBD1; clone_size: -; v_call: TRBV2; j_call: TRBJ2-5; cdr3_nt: TGTGCCAGCAGGGGGACAGCACAAGAGACCCAGTACTTC; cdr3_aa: CASRGTAQETQYF
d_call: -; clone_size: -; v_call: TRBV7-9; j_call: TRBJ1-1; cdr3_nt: TGTGCCAGCAGCTTGGACGGTCAGCGCACTGAAGCTTTCTTT; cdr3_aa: CASSLDGQRTEAFF
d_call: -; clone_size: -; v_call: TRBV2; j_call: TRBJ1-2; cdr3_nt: TGTGCCAGCAGTGAAGCGCTTCTGGGCGGAAACGATGGCTACACCTTC; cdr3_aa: CASSEALLGGNDGYTF
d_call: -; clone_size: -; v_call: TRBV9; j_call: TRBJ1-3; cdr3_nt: TGTGCCAGCAGCGTAGGCCAGTTCTCTGGAAACACCATATATTTT; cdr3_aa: CASSVGQFSGNTIYF
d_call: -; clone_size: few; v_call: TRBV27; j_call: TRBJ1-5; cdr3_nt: TGTGCCAGCTCCCTGACGAAAGATCAGCCCCAGCATTTT; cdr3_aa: CASSLTKDQPQHF
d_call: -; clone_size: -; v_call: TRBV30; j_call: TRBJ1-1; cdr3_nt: TGTGCCTGGAGTGTGGGGCTCGAGGGGGAAGCTTTCTTT; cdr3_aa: CAWSVGLEGEAFF
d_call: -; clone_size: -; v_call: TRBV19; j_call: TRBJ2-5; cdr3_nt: TGTGCCAGTAGTATAGTGAAGGGTAACATCGCGGAGACCCAGTACTTC; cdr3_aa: CASSIVKGNIAETQYF
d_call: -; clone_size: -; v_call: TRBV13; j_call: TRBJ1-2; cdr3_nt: TGTGCCAGCAGCCCGCTCGGGCCCTATGGCTACACCTTC; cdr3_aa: CASSPLGPYGYTF
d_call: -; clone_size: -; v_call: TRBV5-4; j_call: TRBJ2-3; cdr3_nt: TGTGCCAGCAGCTTGCCCGGGGGCGAGCAGTATTTT; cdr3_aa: CASSLPGGEQYF
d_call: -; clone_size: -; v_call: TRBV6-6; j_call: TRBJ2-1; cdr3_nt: TGTGCCAGCAGTTACTTTCTTCCTAATGAGCAGTTCTTC; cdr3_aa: CASSYFLPNEQFF
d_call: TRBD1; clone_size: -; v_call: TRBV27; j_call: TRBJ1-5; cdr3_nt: TGTGCCAGCAGCCACGGACAGGGAGAAGATCAGCCCCAGCATTTT; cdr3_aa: CASSHGQGEDQPQHF
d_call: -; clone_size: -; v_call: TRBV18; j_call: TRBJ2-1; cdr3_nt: TGTGCCAGCTCACTCAGGAGCCCTGACAATGAGCAGTTCTTC; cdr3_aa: CASSLRSPDNEQFF
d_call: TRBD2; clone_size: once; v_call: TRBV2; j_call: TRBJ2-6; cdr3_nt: TGTGCCAGCAGCTTAGCGGGGGGGCGCTCTGGGGCCAACGTCCTGACTTTC; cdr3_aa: CASSLAGGRSGANVLTF
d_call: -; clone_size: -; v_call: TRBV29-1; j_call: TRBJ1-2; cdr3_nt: TGCAGCGTTCCGGTGGGCACGGCGAACTATGGCTACACCTTC; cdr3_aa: CSVPVGTANYGYTF
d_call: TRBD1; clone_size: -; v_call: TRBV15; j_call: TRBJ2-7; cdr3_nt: TGTGCCACCAGCGCAGGACAGGGGGTAGGCGAGCAGTACTTC; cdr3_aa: CATSAGQGVGEQYF
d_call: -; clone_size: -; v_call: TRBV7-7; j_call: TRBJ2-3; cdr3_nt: TGTGCTAGCAGCTTCGGGGGAAGCACAGATACGCAGTATTTT; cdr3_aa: CASSFGGSTDTQYF
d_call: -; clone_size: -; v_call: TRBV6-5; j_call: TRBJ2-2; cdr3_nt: TGTGCCAGCAGTTACAATGGCCACCTCAACACCGGGGAGCTGTTTTTT; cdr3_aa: CASSYNGHLNTGELFF
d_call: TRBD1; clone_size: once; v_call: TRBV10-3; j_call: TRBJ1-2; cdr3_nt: TGTGCCATCAGTCACGGGCAGGGGGATGACTATGGCTACACCTTC; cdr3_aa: CAISHGQGDDYGYTF
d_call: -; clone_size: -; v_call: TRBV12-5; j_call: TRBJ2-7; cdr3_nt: TGTGCTAGTGGTTCCCCCGGGACGTCTACCTACGAGCAGTACTTC; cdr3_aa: CASGSPGTSTYEQYF